The next 5 T cell receptor beta chains were all read from a single sample in a study of T cells in Graves' hyperthyroidism and ophthalmopathy. Authors of the study amplified TCR beta CDR3 regions from RNA transcripts. Researchers ran a first-round RT-PCR on the TCR CDR3 using the HTBI primer set. MiXCR was run by TCRdb on the multiplex PCR reads, yielding one entry per CDR3 protein. The table records approximately 590,000 distinct CDR3 sequences, 15% to 19% of them present only once. Sequenced material: blood. These receptor sequences come from a woman aged 30 to 39 with Graves' hyperthyroidism.

The chain combines TRBV9 with TRBJ2-7; weak D call: TRBD2 (7 bases). Germline CDR1 is SGDLS and CDR2 is YYNGEE. Deletions cut 0 bases from V and 2 bases from J, with 9 bases between. This CDR3 is built from 14 residues. CDR3: CASSVEGGPYEQYF. Here the CDR3 DNA reads TGTGCCAGCAGCGTAGAGGGGGGGCCCTACGAGCAGTACTTC. The full variable domain, completed using reference TRBV9 and TRBJ2-7, is DSGVTQTPKHLITATGQRVTLRCSPRSGDLSVYWYQQSLDQGLQFLIQYYNGEERAKGNILERFSAQQFPDLHSELNLSSLELGDSALYFCASSVEGGPYEQYFGPGTRLTVT.

This clonotype was counted a few times. The V call is TRBV6-5, the J call TRBJ1-1, with D perhaps matching TRBD1 (5 bases). This CDR3 has 13 residues. The germline gives CDR1 MNHEY, CDR2 SVGAGI. V lost 2 bases and J 10 bases, leaving 14 bases between the germline ends. The CDR3 sequence is CASSYPGSFGAFF. The CDR3 bases are TGTGCCAGCAGTTACCCAGGGTCCTTCGGAGCTTTCTTT.

Many counts were recorded for this clonotype. CDR3 nucleotides: TGTGCCAGCAACAGACAGGGTCGTAGCTACACCTTC. Translating gives CASNRQGRSYTF. V is TRBV7-9 and J is TRBJ1-2, with 7 bases matching TRBD1. The junction had 8 bases not matched to a gene; V was cut back by 7 bases and J by 9 bases. CDR1 is SEHNR, CDR2 FQNEAQ, per germline (reference sequence). CDR3 length equals 12 residues.

This clonotype was seen repeatedly, ten times or more. The V call is TRBV20-1, the J call TRBJ1-2; D is undetermined. The CDR3 loop spans 13 amino acids. From germline, CDR1 is DFQATT and CDR2 SNEGSKA (reference sequence). Trimming pared 5 bases from V and 4 bases from J, leaving 14 bases between. The CDR3 nucleotides are TGCAGTGCTCGGGTAGGGAGCGGCTATGGCTACACCTTC. This encodes CSARVGSGYGYTF.

This clonotype has just a few counts. The V call is TRBV18, the J call TRBJ1-1, with D unclear. The CDR3 extends over 14 amino acids. CDR1 is KGHSH and CDR2 is LQKENI in the germline V gene. V lost 1 base and J 2 bases, leaving 8 bases between the germline ends. CDR3 sequence reads: CASSPQGINTEAFF. The CDR3 region has the DNA TGTGCCAGCTCACCACAGGGTATCAACACTGAAGCTTTCTTT.